The subject of this entry is one T cell receptor (beta chain). The data stem from a study of CD8 T cells in Susac syndrome. Sequencing targeted TCR beta in blood CD8+ and CD4+ T cells. Patients with stable or active relapsing-remitting disease, all of them treatment-naive, made up the multiple sclerosis controls. TEMRA cells were enriched by FACS, and CD4+ and CD8+ T cells were negatively isolated. Reverse transcription of 0.5 to 1 ug RNA used random hexamers. The method of amplification for TCR beta CDR3 was immunoSEQ multiplex PCR, covering 54 Vbeta and 13 Jbeta. TCRdb called the immunoSEQ multiplex PCR reads again in MiXCR, with one record for every CDR3 protein. This table holds about 200,000 distinct CDR3 sequences, 90% to 95% found once. The germline V gene encodes CDR1 LGHDT and CDR2 YNNKEL (reference sequence). This CDR3 is 16 amino acids long. The ends were cut back, 1 base at V and 0 bases at J, with 9 bases in the middle.

The sequencing input was CD8+ T cells from PBMCs. This sequence was found in a human donor with multiple sclerosis. The V gene is TRBV3-1, the J gene TRBJ2-2; D is uncertain. Written as DNA, the CDR3 is TGTGCCAGCAGCCAAGGGAAAGGGTCGAACACCGGGGAGCTGTTTTTT. This translates into CASSQGKGSNTGELFF.